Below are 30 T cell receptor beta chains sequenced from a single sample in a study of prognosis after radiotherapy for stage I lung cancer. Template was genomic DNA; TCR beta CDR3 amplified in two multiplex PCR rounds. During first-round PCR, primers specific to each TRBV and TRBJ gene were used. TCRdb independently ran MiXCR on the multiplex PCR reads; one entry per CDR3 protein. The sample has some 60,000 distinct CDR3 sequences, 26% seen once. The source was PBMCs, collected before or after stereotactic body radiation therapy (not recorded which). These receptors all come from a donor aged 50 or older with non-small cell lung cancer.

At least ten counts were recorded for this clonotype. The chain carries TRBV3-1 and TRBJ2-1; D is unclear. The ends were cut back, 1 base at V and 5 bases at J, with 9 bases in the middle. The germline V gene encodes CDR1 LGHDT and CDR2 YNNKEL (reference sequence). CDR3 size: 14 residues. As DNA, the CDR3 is TGTGCCAGCAGCCAAGTGAACACCCACAATGAGCAGTTCTTC. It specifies CASSQVNTHNEQFF.

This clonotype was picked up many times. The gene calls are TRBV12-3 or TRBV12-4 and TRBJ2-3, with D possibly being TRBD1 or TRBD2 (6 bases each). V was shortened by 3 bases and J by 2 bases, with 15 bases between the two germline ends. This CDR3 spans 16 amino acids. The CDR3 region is CASSFVRGPNTDTQYF. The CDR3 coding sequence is TGTGCCAGCAGTTTTGTCCGGGGGCCGAACACAGATACGCAGTATTTT.

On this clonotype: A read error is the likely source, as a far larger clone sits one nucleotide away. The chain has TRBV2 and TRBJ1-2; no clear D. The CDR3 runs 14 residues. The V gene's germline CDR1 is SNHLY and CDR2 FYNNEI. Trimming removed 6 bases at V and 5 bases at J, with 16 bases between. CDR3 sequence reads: CASSPPGFKYGYTF. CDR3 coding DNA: TGTGCCAGCAGCCCCCCGGGGTTTAAATATGGCTACACCTTC.

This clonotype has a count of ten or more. The CDR3 DNA sequence: TGTGCCAGCACCCCGACAGGCCCGCTGGGTGAAGCTTTCTTT. Translating it yields CASTPTGPLGEAFF. The chain is built from TRBV7-2 and TRBJ1-1; D is perhaps TRBD1 (6 bases). From germline, CDR1 is SGHTA and CDR2 FQGNSA. V was clipped by 7 bases and J by 7 bases, with 19 bases between them. The CDR3 contains 14 residues.

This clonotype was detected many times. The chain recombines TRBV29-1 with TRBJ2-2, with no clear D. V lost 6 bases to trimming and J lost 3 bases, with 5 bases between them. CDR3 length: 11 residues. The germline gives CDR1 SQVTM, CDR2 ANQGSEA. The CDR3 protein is CSVRDTGELFF. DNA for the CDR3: TGCAGCGTGCGAGACACCGGGGAGCTGTTTTTT.

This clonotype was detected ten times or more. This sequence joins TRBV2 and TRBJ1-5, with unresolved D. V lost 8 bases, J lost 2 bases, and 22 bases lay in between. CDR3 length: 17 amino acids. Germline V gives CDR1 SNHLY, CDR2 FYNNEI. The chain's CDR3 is CASCLGWAFSRNQPQHF. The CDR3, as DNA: TGTGCCAGCTGTCTGGGGTGGGCCTTTTCCCGCAATCAGCCCCAGCATTTT.

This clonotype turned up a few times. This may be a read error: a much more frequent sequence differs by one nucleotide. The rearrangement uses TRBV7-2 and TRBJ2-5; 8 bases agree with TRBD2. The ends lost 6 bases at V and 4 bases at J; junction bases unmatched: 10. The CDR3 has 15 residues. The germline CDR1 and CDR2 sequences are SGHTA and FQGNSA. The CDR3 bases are TGTGCCAGCAGAACCTTTCCGGGGGGGCGAGAGACCCAGTACTTC. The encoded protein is CASRTFPGGRETQYF.

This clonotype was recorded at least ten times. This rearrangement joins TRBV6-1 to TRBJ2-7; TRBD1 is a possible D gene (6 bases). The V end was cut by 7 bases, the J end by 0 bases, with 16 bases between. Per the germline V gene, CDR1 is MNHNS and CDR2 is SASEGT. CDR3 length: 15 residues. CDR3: CASNRPQGFSYEQYF. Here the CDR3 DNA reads TGTGCCAGCAACCGGCCACAGGGTTTCTCCTACGAGCAGTACTTC.

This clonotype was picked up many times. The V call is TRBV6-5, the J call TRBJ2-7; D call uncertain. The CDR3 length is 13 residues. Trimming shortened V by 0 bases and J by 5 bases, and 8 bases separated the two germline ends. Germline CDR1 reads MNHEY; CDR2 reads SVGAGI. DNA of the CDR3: TGTGCCAGCAGTTACTCCCTAGGCGACGAGCAGTACTTC. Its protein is CASSYSLGDEQYF.

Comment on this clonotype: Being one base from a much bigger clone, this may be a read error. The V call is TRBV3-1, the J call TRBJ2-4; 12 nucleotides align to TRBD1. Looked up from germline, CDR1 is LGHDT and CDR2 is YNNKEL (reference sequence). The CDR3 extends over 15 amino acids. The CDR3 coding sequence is TGTGCCAGAAGCCCTCGGGACAGGGGGCGAAACATTCAGTACTTC. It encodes CARSPRDRGRNIQYF. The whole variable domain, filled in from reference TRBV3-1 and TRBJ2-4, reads DTAVSQTPKYLVTQMGNDKSIKCEQNLGHDTMYWYKQDSKKFLKIMFSYNNKELIINETVPNRFSPKSPDKAHLNLHINSLELGDSAVYFCARSPRDRGRNIQYFGAGTRLSVL.

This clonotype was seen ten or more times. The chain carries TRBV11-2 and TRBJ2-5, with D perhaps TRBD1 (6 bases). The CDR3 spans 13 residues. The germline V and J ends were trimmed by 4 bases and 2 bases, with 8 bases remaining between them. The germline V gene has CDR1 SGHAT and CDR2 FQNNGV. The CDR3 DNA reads TGTGCCAGCAGCTCAGGACAGCAAGAGACCCAGTACTTC. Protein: CASSSGQQETQYF.

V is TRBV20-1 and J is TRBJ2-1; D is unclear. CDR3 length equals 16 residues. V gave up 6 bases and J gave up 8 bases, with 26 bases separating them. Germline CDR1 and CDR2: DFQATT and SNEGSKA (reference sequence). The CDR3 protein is CSAQRVSGTMADEQFF. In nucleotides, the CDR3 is TGCAGTGCGCAGCGCGTCTCGGGCACCATGGCCGATGAGCAGTTCTTC.

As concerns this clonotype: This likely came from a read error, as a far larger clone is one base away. CDR3 in amino acids: CASSERVAGGETQYF. DNA of the CDR3: TGTGCCAGCAGTGAAAGAGTAGCGGGAGGGGAGACCCAGTACTTC. The chain joins TRBV6-2 or TRBV6-3 to TRBJ2-7; 11 bases are shared with TRBD2. The DNA end favors TRBJ2-5, so the J call may be wrong. This CDR3 comprises 15 residues. The germline V gene encodes CDR1 MNHEY and CDR2 SVGEGT.

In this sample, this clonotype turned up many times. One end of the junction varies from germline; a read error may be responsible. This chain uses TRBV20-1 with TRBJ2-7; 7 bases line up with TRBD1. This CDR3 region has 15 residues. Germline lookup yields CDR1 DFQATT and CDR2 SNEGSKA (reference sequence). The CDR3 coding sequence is TGCAGTGCTAGCCCACCCGGGACAGCGAACTACGAGCAGTACTTT. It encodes CSASPPGTANYEQYF.

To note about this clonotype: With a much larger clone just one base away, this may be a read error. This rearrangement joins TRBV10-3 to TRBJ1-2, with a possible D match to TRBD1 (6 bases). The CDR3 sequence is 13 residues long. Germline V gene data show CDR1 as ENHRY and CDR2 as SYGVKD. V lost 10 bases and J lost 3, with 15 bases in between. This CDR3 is CATRKGEDYGYTF. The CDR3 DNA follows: TGTGCCACTCGAAAGGGGGAGGACTATGGCTACACCTTC.

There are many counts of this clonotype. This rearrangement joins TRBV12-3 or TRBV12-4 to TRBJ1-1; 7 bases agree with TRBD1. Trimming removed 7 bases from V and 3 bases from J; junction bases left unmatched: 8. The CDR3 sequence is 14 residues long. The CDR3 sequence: CASKQTGMDTEAFF. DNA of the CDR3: TGTGCCAGCAAACAGACAGGGATGGACACTGAAGCTTTCTTT.

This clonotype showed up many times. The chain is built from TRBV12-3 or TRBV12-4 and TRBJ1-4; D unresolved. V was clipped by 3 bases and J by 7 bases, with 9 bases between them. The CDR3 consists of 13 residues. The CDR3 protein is CASSFSAGEKLFF. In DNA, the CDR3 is TGTGCCAGCAGTTTTTCGGCAGGTGAAAAACTGTTTTTT.

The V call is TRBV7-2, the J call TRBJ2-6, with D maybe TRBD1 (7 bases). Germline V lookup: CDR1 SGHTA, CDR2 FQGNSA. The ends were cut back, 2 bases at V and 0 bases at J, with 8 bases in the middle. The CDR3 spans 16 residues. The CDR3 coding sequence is TGTGCCAGCAGCTTACAGGGGGGCTCTGGGGCCAACGTCCTGACTTTC. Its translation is CASSLQGGSGANVLTF.

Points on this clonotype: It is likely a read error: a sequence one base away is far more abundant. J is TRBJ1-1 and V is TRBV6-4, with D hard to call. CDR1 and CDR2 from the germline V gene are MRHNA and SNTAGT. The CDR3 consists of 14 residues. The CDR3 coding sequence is TGTGCCAGCAGTTACTCGACGGCGAACGCTGAAGATTTCTTT. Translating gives CASSYSTANAEDFF.

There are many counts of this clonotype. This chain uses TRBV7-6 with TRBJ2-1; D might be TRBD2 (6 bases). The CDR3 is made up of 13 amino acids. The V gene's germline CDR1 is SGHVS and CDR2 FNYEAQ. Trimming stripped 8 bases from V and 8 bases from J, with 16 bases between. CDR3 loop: CASPSRAGDEQFF. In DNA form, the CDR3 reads TGTGCCAGCCCTTCCCGAGCGGGTGATGAGCAGTTCTTC.

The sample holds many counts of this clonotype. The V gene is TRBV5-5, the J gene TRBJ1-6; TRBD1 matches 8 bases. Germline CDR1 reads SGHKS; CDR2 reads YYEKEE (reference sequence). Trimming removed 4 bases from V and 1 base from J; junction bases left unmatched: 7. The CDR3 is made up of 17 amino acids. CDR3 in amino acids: CASSGQGFGSYNSPLHF. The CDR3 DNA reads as TGTGCCAGCAGCGGACAGGGTTTTGGTTCCTATAATTCACCCCTCCACTTT.

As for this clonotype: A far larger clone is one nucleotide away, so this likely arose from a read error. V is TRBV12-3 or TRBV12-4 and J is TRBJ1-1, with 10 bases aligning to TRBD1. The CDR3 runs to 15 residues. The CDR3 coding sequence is TGTGTCAGCAGAAGACAGGGGGCGATGAACACTGAAGCTTTCTTT. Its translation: CVSRRQGAMNTEAFF.

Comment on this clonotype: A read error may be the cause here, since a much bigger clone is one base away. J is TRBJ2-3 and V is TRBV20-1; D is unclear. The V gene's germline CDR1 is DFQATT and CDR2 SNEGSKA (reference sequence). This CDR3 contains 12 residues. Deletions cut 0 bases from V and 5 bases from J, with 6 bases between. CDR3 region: CSARESGDTQYF. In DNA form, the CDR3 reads TGCAGTGCTAGAGAGTCGGGAGATACGCAGTATTTT.

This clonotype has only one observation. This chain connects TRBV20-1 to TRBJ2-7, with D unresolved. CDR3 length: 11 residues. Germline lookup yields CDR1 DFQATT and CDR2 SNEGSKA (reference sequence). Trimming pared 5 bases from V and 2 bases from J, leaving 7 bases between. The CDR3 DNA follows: TGCAGTGCTTACACCACCTACGAGCAGTACTTC. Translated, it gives CSAYTTYEQYF.

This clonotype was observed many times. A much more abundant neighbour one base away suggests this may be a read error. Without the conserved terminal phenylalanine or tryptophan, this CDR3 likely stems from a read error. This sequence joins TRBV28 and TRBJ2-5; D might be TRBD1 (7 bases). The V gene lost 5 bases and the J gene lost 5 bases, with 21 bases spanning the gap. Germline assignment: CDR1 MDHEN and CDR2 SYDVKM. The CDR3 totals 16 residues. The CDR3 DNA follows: TGTGCCAGCAGTCCCGCTTCGGGACAGCGGGCTGAGACCCAGTACCTC. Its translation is CASSPASGQRAETQYL.

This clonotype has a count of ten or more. CDR3 region: CSARDFRARGTDTQYF. CDR3 nucleotide sequence: TGCAGTGCTAGAGATTTCCGAGCCAGGGGCACAGATACGCAGTATTTT. The chain joins TRBV20-1 to TRBJ2-3; the D gene is possibly TRBD1 (5 bases). Per germline, CDR1 DFQATT and CDR2 SNEGSKA (reference sequence). The CDR3 loop spans 16 amino acids. Trimming cost V 0 bases and J 1 base, with 14 bases left between them.

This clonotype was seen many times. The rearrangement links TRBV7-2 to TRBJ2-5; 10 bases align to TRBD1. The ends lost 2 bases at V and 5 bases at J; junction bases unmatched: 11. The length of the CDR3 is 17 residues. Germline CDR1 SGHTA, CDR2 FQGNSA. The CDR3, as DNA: TGTGCCAGCAGCTTACCGGGACAGGGGCCGGGGGGGGAGACCCAGTACTTC. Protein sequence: CASSLPGQGPGGETQYF. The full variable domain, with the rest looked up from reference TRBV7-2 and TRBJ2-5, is GAGVSQSPSNKVTEKGKDVELRCDPISGHTALYWYRQSLGQGLEFLIYFQGNSAPDKSGLPSDRFSAERTGGSVSTLTIQRTQQEDSAVYLCASSLPGQGPGGETQYFGPGTRLLVL.

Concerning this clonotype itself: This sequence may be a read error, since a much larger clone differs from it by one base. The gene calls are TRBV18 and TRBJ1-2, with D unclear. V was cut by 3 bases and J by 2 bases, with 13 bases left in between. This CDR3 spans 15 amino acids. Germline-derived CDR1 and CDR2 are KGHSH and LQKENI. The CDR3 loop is CASSPSQPGNYGYTF. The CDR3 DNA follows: TGTGCCAGCTCACCGAGCCAGCCCGGCAACTATGGCTACACCTTC.

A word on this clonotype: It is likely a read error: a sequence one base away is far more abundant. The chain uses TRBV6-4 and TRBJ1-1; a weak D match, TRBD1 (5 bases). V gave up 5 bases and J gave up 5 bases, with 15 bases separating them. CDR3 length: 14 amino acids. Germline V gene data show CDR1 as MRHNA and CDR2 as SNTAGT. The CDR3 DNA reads TGTGCCAGCAGTTCCTGGGGCGCGGGGACTGAAGCTTTCTTT. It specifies CASSSWGAGTEAFF.

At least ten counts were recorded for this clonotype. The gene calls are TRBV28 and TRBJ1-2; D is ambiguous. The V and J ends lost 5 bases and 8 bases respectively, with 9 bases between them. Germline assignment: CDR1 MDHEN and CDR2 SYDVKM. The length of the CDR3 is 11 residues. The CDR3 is CASSMQYGYTF. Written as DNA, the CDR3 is TGTGCCAGCAGTATGCAGTACGGCTACACCTTC.